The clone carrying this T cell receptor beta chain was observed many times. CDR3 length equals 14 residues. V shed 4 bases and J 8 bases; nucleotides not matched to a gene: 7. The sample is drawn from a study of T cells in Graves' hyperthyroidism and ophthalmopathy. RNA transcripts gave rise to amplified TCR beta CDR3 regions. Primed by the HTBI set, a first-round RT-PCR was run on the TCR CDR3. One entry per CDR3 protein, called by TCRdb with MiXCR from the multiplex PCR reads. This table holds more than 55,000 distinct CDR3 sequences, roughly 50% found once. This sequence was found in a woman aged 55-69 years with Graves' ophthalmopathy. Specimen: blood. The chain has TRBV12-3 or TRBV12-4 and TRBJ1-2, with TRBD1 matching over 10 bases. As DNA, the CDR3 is TGTGCCAGCAGTTGGGGACAGGGGCGGGGAGGCTACACCTTC. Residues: CASSWGQGRGGYTF.